This T cell receptor (beta chain) was captured in a study of T cell responses to AZD1222 COVID-19 vaccine. General study results and limits: There were repertoire samples only from the period after the peak T cell response.

Of note for this clone: Its antigen is unidentified.

The V gene lost 2 bases and the J gene lost 8 bases, with 10 bases spanning the gap. Germline CDR1 and CDR2: MNHEY and SMNVEV (reference sequence). The CDR3 consists of 12 residues. Profiled with immunoSEQ multiplex PCR; TCRdb holds only in-frame clones, not every one. The sample contains over 100,000 clones, around 90% of which appear only once. The sequence came from an adult in good health. The source material was peripheral blood, sampled on day 0 of AZD1222 vaccination. The chain recombines TRBV27 with TRBJ2-7, with no clear D. The CDR3 DNA reads as TGTGCCAGCAGTTTAATTTCTGGGAAGCAGTACTTC. Amino acid sequence: CASSLISGKQYF.